The sequence of this TCR beta chain was determined in a study of blood T cell repertoires in COVID-19. This CDR3 spans 17 amino acids. The germline gives CDR1 LGHDT, CDR2 YNNKEL (reference sequence). V gave up 0 bases and J gave up 2 bases; unmatched junction bases: 9. In the authors' workflow: Quantification of nucleated cells was approximated via reference gene primer amplification. Clones were read by immunoSEQ multiplex PCR, and TCRdb kept only the in-frame ones, dropping some. Clone size and the V and J calls come from that table; the DNA yielded D and trimming. The sample consists of 20,000 to 25,000 clones, approximately 88% of them appearing once.

The sequence was obtained from a man aged 35 to 55 with acute or convalescent COVID-19. Sequencing input: peripheral blood. The chain employs TRBV3-1 (or the pseudogene TRBV3-2) and TRBJ2-5, with 7 bases aligning to TRBD1. The DNA for the CDR3 is TGTGCCAGCAGCCAAGATTGGTTCCGGGACAGACAAGAGACCCAGTACTTC. It codes for CASSQDWFRDRQETQYF.